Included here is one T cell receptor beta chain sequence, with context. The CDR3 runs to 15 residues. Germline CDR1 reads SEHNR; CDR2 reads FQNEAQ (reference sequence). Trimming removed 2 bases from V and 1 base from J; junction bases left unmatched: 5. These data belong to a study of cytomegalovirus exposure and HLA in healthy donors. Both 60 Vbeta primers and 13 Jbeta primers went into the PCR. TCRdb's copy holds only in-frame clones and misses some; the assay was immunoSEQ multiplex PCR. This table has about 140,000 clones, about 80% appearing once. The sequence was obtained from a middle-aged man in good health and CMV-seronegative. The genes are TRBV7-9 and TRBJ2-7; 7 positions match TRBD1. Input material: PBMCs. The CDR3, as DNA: TGTGCCAGCAGCTTAACCCGGACAGGATCCTACGAGCAGTACTTC. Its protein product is CASSLTRTGSYEQYF.